The rows below give T cell receptor beta chains drawn from one sample of a study of CD8 T cells in ankylosing spondylitis. In TCRdb, the 5' RACE reads were re-called with MiXCR into one record per CDR3 protein. The data show about 52,000 distinct CDR3 sequences, approximately 7.4% seen once. Sequences were obtained from blood, either unsorted or a sorted T cell fraction (not recorded which). These receptors were collected from a female donor with ankylosing spondylitis or in good health (not recorded which). Each CDR3 is given with its conserved first and last residue. The D gene is left open where the match is weak. Some rows mark clone size as missing; the rest say once, few, many or name a class of expanded clone.

V: TRBV5-5
J: TRBJ2-3
size: many
D: NA
DNA: TGTGCCAGCAGCTTGGAGGTGCGGACGTGGGATACGCAGTATTTT
CDR3: CASSLEVRTWDTQYF

V: TRBV6-5
J: TRBJ1-3
size: NA
D: NA
DNA: TGTGCCAGCAGCTCCGCCTGGACAGCGGGGGGAAACACCATATATTTT
CDR3: CASSSAWTAGGNTIYF

V: TRBV20-1
J: TRBJ2-3
size: many
D: NA
DNA: TGCAGTGCTAGAGATTGGGGCAGGCTAGATACGCAGTATTTT
CDR3: CSARDWGRLDTQYF

V: TRBV7-2
J: TRBJ2-7
size: many
D: NA
DNA: TGTGCCAGCAGCTTAGCGGGGATTTTAACCTACGAGCAGTACTTC
CDR3: CASSLAGILTYEQYF

V: TRBV20-1
J: TRBJ1-5
size: many
D: NA
DNA: TGCAGTGCTAGAGATAGGGAGGTCAATCAGCCCCAGCATTTT
CDR3: CSARDREVNQPQHF

V: TRBV12-3/TRBV12-4
J: TRBJ1-3
size: many
D: NA
DNA: TGTGCCAGCACTCCCTCCGGGGGAAACTCTGGAAACACCATATATTTT
CDR3: CASTPSGGNSGNTIYF

V: TRBV11-2
J: TRBJ1-3
size: many
D: NA
DNA: TGTGCCAGCCTTAGATCGGCAGCTGGAAACACCATATATTTT
CDR3: CASLRSAAGNTIYF

V: TRBV9
J: TRBJ2-2
size: many
D: NA
DNA: TGTGCCAGCAGCGTAAGAACGGGCCTGAACACCGGGGAGCTGTTTTTT
CDR3: CASSVRTGLNTGELFF

V: TRBV10-3
J: TRBJ2-7
size: many
D: NA
DNA: TGTGCCATCAGTGGAGTGTCGGACTACGAGCAGTACTTC
CDR3: CAISGVSDYEQYF

V: TRBV5-1
J: TRBJ2-1
size: many
D: TRBD1
DNA: TGCGCCAGCAGCTTGGTTACAGGGGGCGCCTCCAATGAGCAGTTCTTC
CDR3: CASSLVTGGASNEQFF

V: TRBV20-1
J: TRBJ1-2
size: many
D: NA
DNA: TGCAGTGCTAGAGTGGGCAGGGACCTAGGTGGCTACACCTTC
CDR3: CSARVGRDLGGYTF

V: TRBV12-3/TRBV12-4
J: TRBJ1-4
size: many
D: NA
DNA: TGTGCCAGCAGTTCCGCAGGGCTGACTGAAAAACTGTTTTTT
CDR3: CASSSAGLTEKLFF

V: TRBV4-3
J: TRBJ2-1
size: many
D: TRBD2
DNA: TGCGCCAGCAGCCAAGCGGGGGGCTCCTACAATGAGCAGTTCTTC
CDR3: CASSQAGGSYNEQFF